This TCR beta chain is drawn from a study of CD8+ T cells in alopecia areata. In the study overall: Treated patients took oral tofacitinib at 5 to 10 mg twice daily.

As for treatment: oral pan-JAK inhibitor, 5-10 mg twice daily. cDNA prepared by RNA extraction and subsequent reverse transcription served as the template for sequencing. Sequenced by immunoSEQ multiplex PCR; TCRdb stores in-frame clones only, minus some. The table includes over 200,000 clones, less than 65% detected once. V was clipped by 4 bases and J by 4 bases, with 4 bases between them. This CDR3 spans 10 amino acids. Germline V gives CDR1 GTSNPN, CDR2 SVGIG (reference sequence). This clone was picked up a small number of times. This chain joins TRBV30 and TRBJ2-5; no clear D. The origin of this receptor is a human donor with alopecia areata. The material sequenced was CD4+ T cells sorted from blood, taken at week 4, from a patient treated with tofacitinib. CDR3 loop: CAWKRETQYF. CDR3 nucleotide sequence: TGTGCCTGGAAGAGAGAGACCCAGTACTTC.